These T cell receptor beta chains were read from a single sample in a study of blood T cells in healthy people across ages. From the 5' RACE reads, TCRdb called clonotypes with MiXCR, one entry per CDR3 protein. The data show 890,000 or so distinct CDR3 sequences, 62% seen once. The specimen sequenced was blood. These receptors originate from a man younger than 45 in good health. CDR3s include the opening cysteine and the closing phenylalanine or tryptophan. The D gene is left open where the match is weak. Size is omitted from some rows. Given values are once, few, many or a class for expanded clones.

j_gene: TRBJ2-1; d_gene: -; abundance: -; v_gene: TRBV4-2; CDR3aa: CASSRGGGTGNNEQFF; CDR3nt: TGTGCCAGCAGCCGAGGAGGGGGTACTGGGAACAATGAGCAGTTCTTC
j_gene: TRBJ2-5; d_gene: -; abundance: -; v_gene: TRBV4-2; CDR3aa: CASSHIGTTTSETQYF; CDR3nt: TGTGCCAGCAGCCACATAGGGACCACCACTTCGGAGACCCAGTACTTC
j_gene: TRBJ2-3; d_gene: TRBD2; abundance: -; v_gene: TRBV6-2/TRBV6-3; CDR3aa: CASSQPAGGSGDTQYF; CDR3nt: TGTGCCAGCAGTCAGCCAGCGGGGGGAAGCGGAGATACGCAGTATTTT
j_gene: TRBJ1-4; d_gene: TRBD1; abundance: -; v_gene: TRBV29-1; CDR3aa: CSVEDMSPGGVEKLFF; CDR3nt: TGCAGCGTTGAAGATATGAGCCCAGGGGGCGTTGAAAAACTGTTTTTT
j_gene: TRBJ2-7; d_gene: TRBD1; abundance: few; v_gene: TRBV20-1; CDR3aa: CSAQSDRDADNEQYF; CDR3nt: TGCAGTGCCCAGAGTGACAGGGACGCGGACAACGAGCAGTACTTC
j_gene: TRBJ2-4; d_gene: -; abundance: -; v_gene: TRBV28; CDR3aa: CASTPSRRNIQYF; CDR3nt: TGTGCCAGCACCCCTTCCAGGAGAAACATTCAGTACTTC
j_gene: TRBJ2-1; d_gene: -; abundance: -; v_gene: TRBV7-2; CDR3aa: CASSPGTAFYNEQFF; CDR3nt: TGTGCCAGCAGCCCCGGAACTGCCTTCTACAATGAGCAGTTCTTC
j_gene: TRBJ2-7; d_gene: TRBD2; abundance: -; v_gene: TRBV27; CDR3aa: CASSPRSSGGTYEQYF; CDR3nt: TGTGCCAGCAGTCCCCGTTCTAGCGGGGGGACCTACGAGCAGTACTTC
j_gene: TRBJ2-5; d_gene: TRBD2; abundance: few; v_gene: TRBV5-1; CDR3aa: CASKSGGRIETQYF; CDR3nt: TGCGCCAGCAAGAGCGGGGGCAGGATTGAGACCCAGTACTTC
j_gene: TRBJ2-3; d_gene: TRBD2; abundance: -; v_gene: TRBV20-1; CDR3aa: CSAKLAGASSVTQYF; CDR3nt: TGCAGTGCCAAACTAGCGGGGGCCTCCAGCGTTACGCAGTATTTT
j_gene: TRBJ2-7; d_gene: TRBD1; abundance: -; v_gene: TRBV6-6; CDR3aa: CVSSYSTGGSYEQYF; CDR3nt: TGTGTCAGCAGTTACTCGACAGGGGGCAGCTACGAGCAGTACTTC
j_gene: TRBJ1-4; d_gene: TRBD1; abundance: -; v_gene: TRBV9; CDR3aa: CASSVSGTDEKLFF; CDR3nt: TGTGCCAGCAGCGTCTCCGGGACAGATGAAAAACTGTTTTTT
j_gene: TRBJ2-3; d_gene: TRBD2; abundance: -; v_gene: TRBV12-3/TRBV12-4; CDR3aa: CASSLGRGGRFSTDTQYF; CDR3nt: TGTGCCAGCAGCCTCGGGAGGGGGGGGCGGTTTAGCACAGATACGCAGTATTTT
j_gene: TRBJ1-5; d_gene: -; abundance: -; v_gene: TRBV5-1; CDR3aa: CASSRVGAQPQHF; CDR3nt: TGCGCCAGCAGCCGTGTTGGGGCTCAGCCCCAGCATTTT
j_gene: TRBJ2-7; d_gene: -; abundance: many; v_gene: TRBV5-1; CDR3aa: CASSLVGDEQYF; CDR3nt: TGCGCCAGCAGCTTGGTAGGGGACGAGCAGTACTTC
j_gene: TRBJ1-2; d_gene: -; abundance: -; v_gene: TRBV4-2; CDR3aa: CASSQEGAGSLGYTF; CDR3nt: TGTGCCAGCAGCCAAGAAGGTGCAGGGTCTCTTGGCTACACCTTC